This T cell receptor (beta chain) came from a study of memory CD4+ T cells and cytomegalovirus serostatus. Study results and limitations: Suggested: most of the CMV-linked TCR signature lies in CD4+ memory cells.

On this clone: Antigen specificity is unknown.

This CDR3 comprises 14 residues. Germline CDR1 is MDHEN and CDR2 is SYDVKM. Deletions cut 3 bases from V and 12 bases from J, with 20 bases between. Single viable CD3+CD4+CD8-CD45RO+ cells were sorted as the memory CD4+ T cells. The method was immunoSEQ multiplex PCR; TCRdb's version includes in-frame clones alone and lacks a portion of them. The sample shows 64,000 or so clones, about 74% of them seen only once. This receptor was identified in an adult in good health and CMV-seronegative. The sequenced material came from memory CD4+ T cells from blood. The chain carries TRBV28 and TRBJ1-1, with D uncertain. The CDR3 DNA is TGTGCCAGCAGTTTCTGGGTGGCGGTGCAAGTAACTTTCTTT. This sequence encodes CASSFWVAVQVTFF.